A single sample gave rise to the 32 T cell receptor beta chains below, sequenced in a study of cytomegalovirus exposure and HLA in healthy donors. The PCR made use of 60 Vbeta and 13 Jbeta primers. Repertoires were generated with immunoSEQ multiplex PCR, while TCRdb's copy carries only in-frame clones and drops some. The sample yields over 140,000 clones, 65% to 85% seen once. Source material: PBMCs. Source of these receptors: a man in his fifties in good health and CMV-seronegative.

The CDR3 nucleotides are TGTGCCAGCAGGGAAAAACAGGGGGCGCATAATGAAAAACTGTTTTTT. It translates to CASREKQGAHNEKLFF. The V and J genes are TRBV2 and TRBJ1-4; TRBD1 agrees at 9 bases. The germline V gene encodes CDR1 SNHLY and CDR2 FYNNEI. CDR3 length: 16 residues. With 6 bases clipped from V and 4 bases from J, the junction kept 9 bases outside the gene matches.

The rearrangement joins TRBV23-1 to TRBJ2-3; 7 positions match TRBD2. TRBV23-1 is known as an ORF, though its function is uncertain. Trimming at V came to 4 bases and at J to 1 base, leaving 5 bases not matched to a gene. The CDR3 length is 15 residues. The CDR3 DNA follows: TGCGCCAGCAGTCGGAGCGGGAATGGCACAGATACGCAGTATTTT. Protein product: CASSRSGNGTDTQYF.

The V gene is TRBV9, the J gene TRBJ1-4, with D perhaps TRBD1 (5 bases). Trimming removed 0 bases from V and 0 bases from J, with 12 bases in between. Germline CDR1 reads SGDLS; CDR2 reads YYNGEE. This CDR3 region has 17 residues. Here the CDR3 DNA reads TGTGCCAGCAGCGTAGGAGGAGGGGTCGCAACTAATGAAAAACTGTTTTTT. It specifies CASSVGGGVATNEKLFF.

This clone was detected a few times. The chain links TRBV5-6 to TRBJ1-3; 9 nucleotides align to TRBD1. The CDR3 totals 15 residues. Germline lookup yields CDR1 SGHDT and CDR2 YYEEEE. V was pared by 4 bases and J by 2 bases, with 4 bases of the junction left unmatched. The CDR3 here is CASSRGTGTGNTIYF. Written as DNA, the CDR3 is TGTGCCAGCAGCAGAGGGACAGGGACTGGAAACACCATATATTTT.

The chain joins TRBV6-6 to TRBJ1-5; the D is unclear. Germline V gene data show CDR1 as MNHNY and CDR2 as SVGAGI (reference sequence). This CDR3 has 15 amino acids. The V and J ends lost 2 bases and 1 base respectively, with 9 bases between them. CDR3 protein: CASSYEGSSNQPQHF. The CDR3 DNA follows: TGTGCCAGCAGTTACGAGGGATCGAGCAATCAGCCCCAGCATTTT.

CDR3 bases: TGTGCCAGCAGTTTACTTGTAGAATCCATGAACACTGAAGCTTTCTTT. Its translation is CASSLLVESMNTEAFF. This chain joins TRBV28 and TRBJ1-1; D gene uncertain. V was cut by 2 bases and J by 0 bases, with 13 bases left in between. Germline-derived CDR1 and CDR2 are MDHEN and SYDVKM. The CDR3 covers 16 residues.

The gene calls are TRBV11-1 and TRBJ1-1, with unresolved D. From germline, CDR1 is SGHAT and CDR2 FQDESV (reference sequence). There are 13 residues in the CDR3. Deletions cut 1 base from V and 1 base from J, with 4 bases between. The CDR3 reads CASSLERNTEAFF. Here the CDR3 DNA reads TGTGCCAGCAGCTTAGAGAGGAACACTGAAGCTTTCTTT.

The V call is TRBV30, the J call TRBJ1-2; 7 bases line up with TRBD1. The CDR3 extends over 14 amino acids. Germline CDR1 is GTSNPN and CDR2 is SVGIG (reference sequence). The V gene end was trimmed by 3 bases and the J gene end by 5 bases; junction bases not matched to a gene: 9. DNA of the CDR3: TGTGCCTGGAGCGAGGGACAGCTTTTTTATGGCTACACCTTC. Its translation: CAWSEGQLFYGYTF.

This clone was seen more than once but under ten times. The V gene is TRBV3-1 (or the pseudogene TRBV3-2), the J gene TRBJ1-5, with D unclear. The CDR3 covers 9 residues. Germline CDR1 and CDR2: LGHDT and YNNKEL (reference sequence). Trimming left V 10 bases short and J 5 bases short, with 3 bases between. CDR3 nucleotides: TGTGCCACCGATCAGCCCCAGCATTTT. Translating it yields CATDQPQHF.

V is TRBV7-2 and J is TRBJ2-3, with 8 bases identical to TRBD2. Trimming at V came to 1 base and at J to 4 bases, leaving 7 bases not matched to a gene. This CDR3 region has 16 residues. Germline CDR1 is SGHTA and CDR2 is FQGNSA. The CDR3 here is CASSLVSSGEADTQYF. The CDR3, as DNA: TGTGCCAGCAGCTTAGTTAGTAGCGGGGAGGCAGATACGCAGTATTTT.

The chain is built from TRBV5-6 and TRBJ1-1; D is perhaps TRBD1 (6 bases). Germline CDR1 SGHDT, CDR2 YYEEEE. This CDR3 region has 15 residues. V shed 3 bases and J shed 1 base, with 13 bases lying between them. CDR3 DNA sequence: TGTGCCAGCAGCTGGGGGGGGGCAGCGAACACTGAAGCTTTCTTT. It is translated as CASSWGGAANTEAFF.

V is TRBV5-6 and J is TRBJ2-1, with TRBD1 identical over 8 bases. The CDR3 runs 16 residues. The J segment lost 12 bases and the V segment lost 5 bases, leaving 19 bases of the junction unmatched. CDR1 and CDR2 from the germline V gene are SGHDT and YYEEEE. The CDR3 region is CASSYPRTGLGWRQFF. The CDR3, as DNA: TGTGCCAGCAGTTATCCCAGGACAGGGCTAGGGTGGAGGCAGTTCTTC.

The chain has TRBV28 and TRBJ1-5; 10 bases fit TRBD1. V dropped 6 bases and J dropped 6; count of bases not matched to a gene: 8. CDR3 length equals 15 residues. CDR1 and CDR2 from the germline V gene are MDHEN and SYDVKM. The CDR3 DNA follows: TGTGCCAGCAGAGGGACAGGACAGGGGGGTCAGCCCCAGCATTTT. Protein sequence: CASRGTGQGGQPQHF.

The chain is built from TRBV7-9 and TRBJ1-1, with no clear D. Germline loops: CDR1 SEHNR, CDR2 FQNEAQ (reference sequence). V gave up 5 bases and J gave up 3 bases, with 7 bases separating them. CDR3 size: 12 residues. This chain's CDR3 is CASSRGYTEAFF. The CDR3, as DNA: TGTGCCAGCAGCCGCGGGTACACTGAAGCTTTCTTT.

The genes are TRBV19 and TRBJ2-1; 9 bases agree with TRBD1. The CDR3 is 14 residues long. Germline V gives CDR1 LNHDA, CDR2 SQIVND (reference sequence). J gave up 6 bases and V 10 bases, and 10 bases lay outside the gene matches. The CDR3 DNA is TGTGCCACCGCGGGACAGGGATCTCGCAATGAGCAGTTCTTC. Protein product: CATAGQGSRNEQFF.

The chain uses TRBV4-1 and TRBJ2-3; tentative D call: TRBD1 (6 bases). From germline, CDR1 is MGHRA and CDR2 YSYEKL. This CDR3 spans 16 amino acids. The ends were cut back, 4 bases at V and 1 base at J, with 15 bases in the middle. The CDR3 sequence is CASSPKWGPGTDTQYF. As DNA, the CDR3 is TGCGCCAGCAGCCCCAAGTGGGGGCCGGGCACAGATACGCAGTATTTT.

The chain has TRBV30 and TRBJ1-4; D uncertain. The ends were cut back, 0 bases at V and 1 base at J, with 9 bases in the middle. Germline V gene lookup returns CDR1 GTSNPN and CDR2 SVGIG (reference sequence). CDR3 length: 15 residues. The CDR3 nucleotides read TGTGCCTGGAGTGTACCCAGTGGAACTAATGAAAAACTGTTTTTT. Encoded protein: CAWSVPSGTNEKLFF.

The V and J genes are TRBV30 and TRBJ1-4; 7 bases align to TRBD1. V lost 1 base and J lost 8; bases outside the gene matches: 10. The CDR3 is made up of 15 amino acids. The germline CDR1 and CDR2 sequences are GTSNPN and SVGIG (reference sequence). The CDR3 loop reads CAWSENQAGGEKLFF. In nucleotides, the CDR3 is TGTGCCTGGAGTGAGAATCAGGCAGGGGGGGAAAAACTGTTTTTT.

In nucleotides, the CDR3 is TGCGCCAGCAGCTTGGGGCTAGCGGGAGTGAACGAGCAGTACTTC. It codes for CASSLGLAGVNEQYF. This chain links TRBV5-1 with TRBJ2-7, with 10 bases matching TRBD2. Losses at the gene ends were 0 bases for V and 5 bases for J; bases not matched to a gene: 5. CDR1 is SGHRS, CDR2 YFSETQ, per germline. CDR3 length: 15 amino acids.

The rearrangement joins TRBV19 to TRBJ2-2; the D gene is possibly TRBD1 (8 bases). Trimming took off 7 bases at V and 3 bases at J, with 21 bases between the two ends. There are 17 residues in the CDR3. Germline CDR1 LNHDA, CDR2 SQIVND (reference sequence). The CDR3 region is CASIPGGLTGDTGELFF. CDR3 DNA sequence: TGTGCCAGTATTCCGGGGGGACTGACAGGGGACACCGGGGAGCTGTTTTTT.

The chain is built from TRBV6-5 and TRBJ2-1; 9 bases align to TRBD1. The CDR3 covers 15 residues. Germline V CDR1 and CDR2: MNHEY, SVGAGI. J was trimmed by 2 bases and V by 8 bases; bases with no gene match: 7. The CDR3 DNA reads TGTGCCAGCTCCGGGACAGGGCCCACCTACAATGAGCAGTTCTTC. It translates to CASSGTGPTYNEQFF.

This chain connects TRBV27 to TRBJ2-2, with D possibly TRBD2 on 6 matching bases. The V end lost 4 bases, the J end lost 0 bases, and 9 bases lay between the germline ends. The CDR3 is 15 amino acids. Germline V gives CDR1 MNHEY, CDR2 SMNVEV (reference sequence). This chain's CDR3 is CASSYGTPNTGELFF. CDR3 coding DNA: TGTGCCAGCAGTTACGGGACTCCGAACACCGGGGAGCTGTTTTTT.

The J gene is TRBJ2-3, the V gene TRBV27; unclear D gene. V was cut by 8 bases and J by 5 bases, with 8 bases left in between. Germline CDR1 and CDR2: MNHEY and SMNVEV (reference sequence). The length of the CDR3 is 11 residues. The CDR3 sequence: CASAAEDTQYF. CDR3 coding DNA: TGTGCCAGCGCTGCAGAAGATACGCAGTATTTT.

The chain joins TRBV7-3 to TRBJ2-1; 8 nucleotides line up with TRBD2. V lost 2 bases to trimming and J lost 6 bases; unmatched junction nucleotides: 6. The CDR3 is 15 amino acids. Per the germline V gene, CDR1 is SGHTA and CDR2 is FQGTGA. CDR3 DNA: TGTGCCAGCAGCTTAGAAGGGACTAGAGCCAATGAGCAGTTCTTC. Its translation is CASSLEGTRANEQFF. The full variable domain, in which reference TRBV7-3 and TRBJ2-1 provide the parts outside the CDR3, is GAGVSQTPSNKVTEKGKYVELRCDPISGHTALYWYRQSLGQGPEFLIYFQGTGAADDSGLPNDRFFAVRPEGSVSTLKIQRTERGDSAVYLCASSLEGTRANEQFFGPGTRLTVL.

The V call is TRBV5-1, the J call TRBJ2-7; 9 positions match TRBD1. CDR3 length: 15 amino acids. CDR1 SGHRS and CDR2 YFSETQ come from the germline V gene. Trimming took 8 bases from V and 5 from J; bases not matched to a gene: 14. DNA of the CDR3: TGCGCCAGTTGGGGACGTCCGGGACAGGGCAACGAGCAGTACTTC. It codes for CASWGRPGQGNEQYF.

Comments on this clone: In the same sample, other DNA sequences code for this CDR3. V and J are TRBV5-1 and TRBJ2-7, with 9 bases fitting TRBD1. The CDR3 is 15 residues long. Trimming cost V 0 bases and J 2 bases; bases outside gene matches: 3. CDR1 and CDR2 from the germline V gene are SGHRS and YFSETQ. The CDR3 here is CASSLGGTGTYEQYF. CDR3 bases: TGCGCCAGCAGCTTGGGCGGGACAGGGACCTACGAGCAGTACTTC.

The V and J genes are TRBV2 and TRBJ2-6; TRBD1 matches 7 bases. The V gene's germline CDR1 is SNHLY and CDR2 FYNNEI. J gave up 2 bases and V 4 bases, and 2 bases lay outside the gene matches. This CDR3 is built from 15 residues. The chain's CDR3 is CASSGQGTGANVLTF. The CDR3 DNA is TGTGCCAGCAGTGGACAGGGCACTGGGGCCAACGTCCTGACTTTC.

The V gene is TRBV2, the J gene TRBJ2-5; 8 nucleotides match TRBD1. V shed 6 bases, J shed 5 bases, and the junction held 23 bases outside the gene matches. CDR3 length: 19 residues. The V gene's germline CDR1 is SNHLY and CDR2 FYNNEI. Here the CDR3 DNA reads TGTGCCAGCAGGCAGGGGGCTTCTGCTCAATGGGTAACAATGGAGACCCAGTACTTC. The encoded protein is CASRQGASAQWVTMETQYF.

V and J are TRBV19 and TRBJ2-1; 9 bases match TRBD2. The length of the CDR3 is 14 residues. The germline CDR1 and CDR2 sequences are LNHDA and SQIVND (reference sequence). V lost 5 bases to trimming and J lost 9 bases; unmatched junction nucleotides: 8. The CDR3 bases are TGTGCCAGTAGTCCGATAGCGGGAGCTATTGAGCAGTTCTTC. Its protein product is CASSPIAGAIEQFF. Full variable domain (remainder filled in from reference TRBV19 and TRBJ2-1): DGGITQSPKYLFRKEGQNVTLSCEQNLNHDAMYWYRQDPGQGLRLIYYSQIVNDFQKGDIAEGYSVSREKKESFPLTVTSAQKNPTAFYLCASSPIAGAIEQFFGPGTRLTVL.

This clone has only one observation. The rearrangement uses TRBV7-2 and TRBJ1-2; D may be TRBD1 (6 bases). Per the germline V gene, CDR1 is SGHTA and CDR2 is FQGNSA. V lost 4 bases, J lost 0 bases, and 9 bases lay in between. The CDR3 has 14 residues. CDR3 nucleotides: TGTGCCAGCAGCTCCAGGGGCGCTAACTATGGCTACACCTTC. Protein: CASSSRGANYGYTF.

This chain connects TRBV6-5 to TRBJ1-6; 7 bases are a match to TRBD1. The germline V gene encodes CDR1 MNHEY and CDR2 SVGAGI. The CDR3 length is 15 residues. V lost 6 bases to trimming and J lost 2 bases; unmatched junction nucleotides: 4. CDR3: CASSSDRAYNSPLHF. CDR3 sequence (DNA): TGTGCCAGCAGCTCCGACAGGGCCTATAATTCACCCCTCCACTTT.

The genes are TRBV4-2 and TRBJ2-7; D perhaps matches TRBD1 (5 bases). CDR1 and CDR2 from the germline V gene are LGHNA and YNFKEQ. The CDR3 consists of 15 residues. Deletions cut 1 base from V and 1 base from J, with 11 bases between. The CDR3 DNA is TGTGCCAGCAGCCAAGGGACACTCCTATCCTACGAGCAGTACTTC. It encodes CASSQGTLLSYEQYF.